This T cell receptor (beta chain) was identified during a study of blood T cell repertoires in COVID-19. Study overall: PBMCs, B-cell-depleted T cells, or T cells provided the cDNA or gDNA that made up the material.

Assay: immunoSEQ multiplex PCR; the TCRdb copy retains only in-frame clones and omits some. The sample records 490,000 or so clones, 70% to 90% being singletons. Categorization into cohorts depended on clinical history that participants reported. Donors in Cohort 3 counted as recovered after two negative PCRs, clearance, or symptom resolution. The V and J ends lost 1 base and 0 bases, in that order; junction bases with no gene match: 3. The germline V gene has CDR1 SGHNT and CDR2 YENEEA. This CDR3 has 15 amino acids. Sequences were obtained from PBMCs or T cells enriched from blood (not recorded which). This receptor was taken from a woman aged 40 to 49 who had recovered from COVID-19. The chain uses TRBV11-3 and TRBJ2-7; 7 nucleotides align to TRBD2. For the CDR3, the DNA is TGTGCCAGCAGCTTAGTAGCGGGCGGCTCCTACGAGCAGTACTTC. Translated, it gives CASSLVAGGSYEQYF. Full variable domain (remainder filled in from reference TRBV11-3 and TRBJ2-7): EAGVVQSPRYKIIEKKQPVAFWCNPISGHNTLYWYLQNLGQGPELLIRYENEEAVDDSQLPKDRFSAERLKGVDSTLKIQPAELGDSAVYLCASSLVAGGSYEQYFGPGTRLTVT.